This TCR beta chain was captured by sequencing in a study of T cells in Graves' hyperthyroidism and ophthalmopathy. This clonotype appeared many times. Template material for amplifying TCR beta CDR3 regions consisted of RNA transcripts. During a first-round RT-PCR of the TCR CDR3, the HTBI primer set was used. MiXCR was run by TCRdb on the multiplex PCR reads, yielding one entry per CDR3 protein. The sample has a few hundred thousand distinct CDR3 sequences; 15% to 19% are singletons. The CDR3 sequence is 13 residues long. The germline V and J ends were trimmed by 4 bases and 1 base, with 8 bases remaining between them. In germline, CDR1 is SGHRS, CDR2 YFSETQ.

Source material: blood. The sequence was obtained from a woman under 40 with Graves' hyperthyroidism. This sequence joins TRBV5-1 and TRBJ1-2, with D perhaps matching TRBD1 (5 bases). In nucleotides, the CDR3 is TGCGCCAGCAGCGCCGACAGTAACTATGGCTACACCTTC. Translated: CASSADSNYGYTF.